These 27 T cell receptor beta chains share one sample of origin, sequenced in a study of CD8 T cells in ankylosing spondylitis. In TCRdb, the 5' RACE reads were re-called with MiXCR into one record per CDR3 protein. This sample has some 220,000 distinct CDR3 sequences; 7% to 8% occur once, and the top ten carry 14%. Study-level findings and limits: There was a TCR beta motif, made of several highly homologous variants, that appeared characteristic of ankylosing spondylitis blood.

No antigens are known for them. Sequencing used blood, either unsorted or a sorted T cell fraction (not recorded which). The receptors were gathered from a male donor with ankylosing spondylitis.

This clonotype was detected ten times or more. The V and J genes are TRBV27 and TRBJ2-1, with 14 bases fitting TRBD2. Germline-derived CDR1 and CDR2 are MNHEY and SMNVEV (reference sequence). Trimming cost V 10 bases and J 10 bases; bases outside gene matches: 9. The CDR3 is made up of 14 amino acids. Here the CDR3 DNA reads TGTGCCACCAGACTAGCGGGGGGGAAACGCGAGCAGTTCTTC. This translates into CATRLAGGKREQFF.

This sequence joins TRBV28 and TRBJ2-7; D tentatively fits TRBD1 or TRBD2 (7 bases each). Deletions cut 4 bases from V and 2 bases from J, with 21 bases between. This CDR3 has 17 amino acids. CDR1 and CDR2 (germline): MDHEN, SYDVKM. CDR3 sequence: CASSSPQGGTTTYEQYF. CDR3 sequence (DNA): TGTGCCAGCAGTTCCCCCCAGGGGGGGACCACGACCTACGAGCAGTACTTC.

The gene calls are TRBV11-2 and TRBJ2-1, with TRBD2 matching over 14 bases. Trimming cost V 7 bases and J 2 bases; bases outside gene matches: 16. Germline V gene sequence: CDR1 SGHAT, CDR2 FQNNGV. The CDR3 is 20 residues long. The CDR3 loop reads CASIQASGTSGGSTYNEQFF. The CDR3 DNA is TGTGCCAGCATCCAAGCTTCGGGGACTAGCGGGGGAAGCACCTACAATGAGCAGTTCTTC.

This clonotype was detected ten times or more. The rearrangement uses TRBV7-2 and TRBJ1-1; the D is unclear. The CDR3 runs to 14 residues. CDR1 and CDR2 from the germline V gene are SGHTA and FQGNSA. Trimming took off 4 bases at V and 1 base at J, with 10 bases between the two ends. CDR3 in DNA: TGTGCCAGCAGCTCCCGTCAGAAGAACACTGAAGCTTTCTTT. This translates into CASSSRQKNTEAFF.

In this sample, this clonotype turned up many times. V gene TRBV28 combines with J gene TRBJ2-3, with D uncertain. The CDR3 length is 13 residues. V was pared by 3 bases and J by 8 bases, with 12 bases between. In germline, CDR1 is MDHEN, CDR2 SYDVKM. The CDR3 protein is CASSLLYGGTQYF. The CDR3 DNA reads TGTGCCAGCAGTTTGTTATATGGTGGTACGCAGTATTTT.

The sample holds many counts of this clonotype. The CDR3 protein is CASSLGGQGEINQAKLFF. The CDR3 DNA reads as TGTGCCAGCAGTTTGGGAGGACAGGGGGAAATCAATCAAGCAAAACTGTTTTTT. V is TRBV28 and J is TRBJ1-4; 10 nucleotides line up with TRBD1. CDR1 and CDR2 from the germline V gene are MDHEN and SYDVKM. This CDR3 has 18 residues. The ends lost 3 bases at V and 10 bases at J; junction bases unmatched: 17. The entire variable domain, with the rest obtained from reference TRBV28 and TRBJ1-4, is as follows: DVKVTQSSRYLVKRTGEKVFLECVQDMDHENMFWYRQDPGLGLRLIYFSYDVKMKEKGDIPEGYSVSREKKERFSLILESASTNQTSMYLCASSLGGQGEINQAKLFFGSGTQLSVL.

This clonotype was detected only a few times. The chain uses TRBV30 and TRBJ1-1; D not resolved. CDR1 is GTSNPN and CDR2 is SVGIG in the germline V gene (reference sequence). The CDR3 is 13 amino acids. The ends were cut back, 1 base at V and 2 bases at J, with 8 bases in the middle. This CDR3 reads CAWSGRINTEAFF. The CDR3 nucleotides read TGTGCCTGGAGTGGACGGATCAACACTGAAGCTTTCTTT.

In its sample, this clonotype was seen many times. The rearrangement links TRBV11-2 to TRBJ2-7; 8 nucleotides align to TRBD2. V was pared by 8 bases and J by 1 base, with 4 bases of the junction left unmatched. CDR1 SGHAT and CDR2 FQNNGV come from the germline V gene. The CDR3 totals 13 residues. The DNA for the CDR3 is TGTGCCAGCGGATCGGGAGGGTCCTACGAGCAGTACTTC. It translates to CASGSGGSYEQYF.

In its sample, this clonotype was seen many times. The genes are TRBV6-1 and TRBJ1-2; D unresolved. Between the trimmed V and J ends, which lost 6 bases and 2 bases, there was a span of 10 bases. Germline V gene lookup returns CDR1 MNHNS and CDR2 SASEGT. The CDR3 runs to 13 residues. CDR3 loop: CASRRIENYGYTF. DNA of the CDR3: TGTGCCAGCAGGCGCATTGAAAACTATGGCTACACCTTC.

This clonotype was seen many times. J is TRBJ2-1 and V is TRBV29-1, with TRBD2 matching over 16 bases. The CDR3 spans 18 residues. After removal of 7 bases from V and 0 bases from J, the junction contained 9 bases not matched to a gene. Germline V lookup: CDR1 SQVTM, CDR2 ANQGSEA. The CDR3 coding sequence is TGCAGCGCCCCGGGACTAGCGGGAGGGCCCAGCTCCTACAATGAGCAGTTCTTC. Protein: CSAPGLAGGPSSYNEQFF.

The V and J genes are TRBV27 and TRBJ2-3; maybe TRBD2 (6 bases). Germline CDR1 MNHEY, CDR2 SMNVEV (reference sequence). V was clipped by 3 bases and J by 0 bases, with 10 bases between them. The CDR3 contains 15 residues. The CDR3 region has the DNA TGTGCCAGCAGTTTTAGCGGAACTAGCACAGATACGCAGTATTTT. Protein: CASSFSGTSTDTQYF.

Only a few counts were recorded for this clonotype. This CDR3 is CSARDYGTSRYNEQFF. CDR3 DNA sequence: TGCAGTGCTAGAGATTATGGGACTAGTCGTTACAATGAGCAGTTCTTC. V gene TRBV20-1 combines with J gene TRBJ2-1, with 8 bases lining up with TRBD2. CDR3 length: 16 residues. Germline assignment: CDR1 DFQATT and CDR2 SNEGSKA (reference sequence). J gave up 4 bases and V 0 bases, and 8 bases lay outside the gene matches.

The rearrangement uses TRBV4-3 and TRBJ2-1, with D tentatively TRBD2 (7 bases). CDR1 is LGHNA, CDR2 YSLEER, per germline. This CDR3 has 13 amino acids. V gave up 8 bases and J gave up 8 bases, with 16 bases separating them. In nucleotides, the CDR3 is TGCGCCAGCCGAGGGGGGGGGGTATATGAGCAGTTCTTC. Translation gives CASRGGGVYEQFF.

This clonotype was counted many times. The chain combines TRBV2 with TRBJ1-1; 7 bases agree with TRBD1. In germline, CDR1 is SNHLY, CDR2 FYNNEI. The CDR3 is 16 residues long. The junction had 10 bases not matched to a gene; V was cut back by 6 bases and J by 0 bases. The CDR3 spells CASRGTRDSMNTEAFF. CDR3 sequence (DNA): TGTGCCAGCAGGGGAACCCGGGACAGCATGAACACTGAAGCTTTCTTT.

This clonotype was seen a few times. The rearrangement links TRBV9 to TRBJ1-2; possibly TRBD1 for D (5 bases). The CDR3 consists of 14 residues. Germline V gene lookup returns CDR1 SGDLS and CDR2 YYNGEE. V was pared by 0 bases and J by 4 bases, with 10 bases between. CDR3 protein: CASSVGKGTYGYTF. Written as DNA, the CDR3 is TGTGCCAGCAGCGTAGGAAAAGGGACCTATGGCTACACCTTC.

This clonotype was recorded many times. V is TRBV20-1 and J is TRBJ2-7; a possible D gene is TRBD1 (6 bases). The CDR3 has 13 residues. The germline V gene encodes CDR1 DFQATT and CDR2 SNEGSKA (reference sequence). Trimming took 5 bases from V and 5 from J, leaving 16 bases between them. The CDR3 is CSAHYGTINEQYF. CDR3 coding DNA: TGCAGTGCTCACTACGGGACAATCAACGAGCAGTACTTC.

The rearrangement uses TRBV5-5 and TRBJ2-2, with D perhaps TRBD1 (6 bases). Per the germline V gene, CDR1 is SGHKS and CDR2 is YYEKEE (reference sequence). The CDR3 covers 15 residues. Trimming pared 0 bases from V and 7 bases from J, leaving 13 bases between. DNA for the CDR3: TGTGCCAGCAGCTTGGACAGGGATCGGAGCGGGGAGCTGTTTTTT. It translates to CASSLDRDRSGELFF.

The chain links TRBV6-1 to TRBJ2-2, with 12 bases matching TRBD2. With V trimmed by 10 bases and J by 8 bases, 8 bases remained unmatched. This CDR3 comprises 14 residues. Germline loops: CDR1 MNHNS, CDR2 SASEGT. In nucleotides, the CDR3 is TGTGCCACCTCCGGGACTAGCGGGTCAGGGGAGCTGTTTTTT. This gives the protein CATSGTSGSGELFF.

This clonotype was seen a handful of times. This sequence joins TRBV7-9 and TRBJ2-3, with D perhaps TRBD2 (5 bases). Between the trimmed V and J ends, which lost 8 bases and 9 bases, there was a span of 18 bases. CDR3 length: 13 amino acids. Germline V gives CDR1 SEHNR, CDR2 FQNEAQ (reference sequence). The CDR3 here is CASARRAEDTQYF. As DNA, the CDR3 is TGTGCCAGCGCGAGGCGGGCCGAAGACACGCAGTATTTT.

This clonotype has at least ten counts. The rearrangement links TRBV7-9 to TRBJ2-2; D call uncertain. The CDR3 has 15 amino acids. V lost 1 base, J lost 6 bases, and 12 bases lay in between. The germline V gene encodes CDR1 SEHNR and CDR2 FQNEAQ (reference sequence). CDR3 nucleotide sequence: TGTGCCAGCAGCTTAGTCGACACGGCCCCCGGGGAGCTGTTTTTT. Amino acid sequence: CASSLVDTAPGELFF.

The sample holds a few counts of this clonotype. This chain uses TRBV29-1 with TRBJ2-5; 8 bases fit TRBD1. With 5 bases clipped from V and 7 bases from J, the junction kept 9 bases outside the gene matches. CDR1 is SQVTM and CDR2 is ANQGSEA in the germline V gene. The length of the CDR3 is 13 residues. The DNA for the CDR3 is TGCAGCGTTACTTGGACAGGGTTCGGGACCCAGTACTTC. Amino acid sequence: CSVTWTGFGTQYF. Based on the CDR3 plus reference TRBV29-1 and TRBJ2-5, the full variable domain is SAVISQKPSRDICQRGTSLTIQCQVDSQVTMMFWYRQQPGQSLTLIATANQGSEATYESGFVIDKFPISRPNLTFSTLTVSNMSPEDSSIYLCSVTWTGFGTQYFGPGTRLLVL.

The CDR3 region is CASRRLAGGHEQFF. DNA for the CDR3: TGTGCCAGCCGTCGACTAGCGGGGGGGCATGAGCAGTTCTTC. The rearrangement links TRBV2 to TRBJ2-1, with 14 positions matching TRBD2. V shed 8 bases and J 8 bases; nucleotides not matched to a gene: 5. Per germline, CDR1 SNHLY and CDR2 FYNNEI. CDR3 length equals 14 residues.

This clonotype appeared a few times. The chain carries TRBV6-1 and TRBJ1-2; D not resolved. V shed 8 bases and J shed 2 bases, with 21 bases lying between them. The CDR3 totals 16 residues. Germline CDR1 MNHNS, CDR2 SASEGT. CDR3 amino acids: CASSPIGSTRNYGYTF. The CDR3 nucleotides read TGTGCCAGCTCCCCGATCGGGTCGACACGCAACTATGGCTACACCTTC.

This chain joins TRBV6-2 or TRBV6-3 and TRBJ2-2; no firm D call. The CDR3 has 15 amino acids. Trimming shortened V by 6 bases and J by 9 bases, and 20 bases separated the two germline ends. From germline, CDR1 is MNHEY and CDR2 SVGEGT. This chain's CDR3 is CASSHRSAPPRELFF. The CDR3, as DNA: TGTGCCAGCAGCCACCGATCGGCCCCACCGAGGGAGCTGTTTTTT.

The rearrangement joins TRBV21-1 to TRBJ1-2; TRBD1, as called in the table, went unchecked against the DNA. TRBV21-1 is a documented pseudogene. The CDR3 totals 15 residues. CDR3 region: CASSKGREVPVGYTF. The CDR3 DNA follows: TGTGCCAGCAGCAAAGGAAGAGAGGTTCCTGTAGGATACACCTTC.

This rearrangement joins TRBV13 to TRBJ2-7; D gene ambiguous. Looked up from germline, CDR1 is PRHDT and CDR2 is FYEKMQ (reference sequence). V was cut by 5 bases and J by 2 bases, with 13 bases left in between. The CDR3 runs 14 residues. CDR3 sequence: CASSPADQTYEQYF. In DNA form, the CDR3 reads TGTGCCAGCAGCCCCGCGGACCAAACCTACGAGCAGTACTTC.

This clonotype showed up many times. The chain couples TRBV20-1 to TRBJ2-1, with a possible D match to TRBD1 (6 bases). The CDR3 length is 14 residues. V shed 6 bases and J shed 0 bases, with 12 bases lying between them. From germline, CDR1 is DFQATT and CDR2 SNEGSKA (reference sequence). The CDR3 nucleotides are TGCAGTGCCACAGACAGGAGCTCCTACAATGAGCAGTTCTTC. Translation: CSATDRSSYNEQFF.